The sequence of this T cell receptor (beta chain) was determined in a study of blood T cell repertoires in COVID-19. This CDR3 has 14 amino acids. The germline CDR1 and CDR2 sequences are SGHRS and YFSETQ. V was shortened by 4 bases and J by 5 bases, with 12 bases between the two germline ends. Patients of the Seattle cohort, enrolled during active infection, were followed longitudinally. Authors' processing steps: From reference gene primer amplification, estimates of nucleated cell counts were derived. The protocol was immunoSEQ multiplex PCR, while the TCRdb copy is restricted to in-frame clones and leaves out a portion. Clonal size and the V and J genes are those of that table, whereas D and trimming came from the DNA. The data hold approximately 300,000 clones, with about 93% observed a single time.

The rearrangement links TRBV5-1 to TRBJ1-4, with D unresolved. The sample was peripheral blood. This clonotype originated in a woman under 40 with COVID-19, enrolled during active disease. CDR3 amino acids: CASSIPGQNEKLFF. The CDR3 coding sequence is TGCGCCAGCAGCATTCCGGGTCAGAATGAAAAACTGTTTTTT.